Listed below are T cell receptor beta chains from one sample, sequenced in a study of T cell repertoires in cytomegalovirus infection. These TCRs are of unknown antigen specificity. TCRdb processed the reads anew with MiXCR; each CDR3 protein has one entry. The sample yields approximately 990,000 distinct CDR3 sequences, roughly 31% seen once. This material consisted of cultured CD8+ T cells from PBMCs, taken from culture after CMV antigen stimulation. These receptors came from a human donor in good health (CMV status not recorded). Some clones in this sample may be carry-over from other donors' samples. CDR3s include the opening cysteine and the closing phenylalanine or tryptophan. Some rows have no size entry. The others give once, few or many, or a class for an expanded clone.

clone size	V gene	J gene	CDR3 protein
-	TRBV7-8	TRBJ1-1	CASSLEALNTEAFF
few	TRBV2	TRBJ2-2	CASIPGAGTGELFF
-	TRBV9	TRBJ2-2	CATRGGGNTGELFF
few	TRBV6-1	TRBJ2-3	CASSETWGDTQYF
once	TRBV18	TRBJ2-2	CASSPPDVRPGELFF
-	TRBV15	TRBJ1-2	CATSPRAHYGYTF
few	TRBV7-9	TRBJ2-5	CASSPSFGDQETQYF
many	TRBV7-6	TRBJ1-1	CASSSGPEAFF
-	TRBV4-3	TRBJ2-1	CTSSETSGGEQFF
-	TRBV6-2/TRBV6-3	TRBJ1-2	CASSINDPYGYTF
-	TRBV6-6	TRBJ2-7	CASSYSDPRLYEQYF
-	TRBV18	TRBJ1-2	CASSPTPRTNYGYTF
once	TRBV12-5	TRBJ2-3	CASGFGRGVPDTQYF
-	TRBV7-6	TRBJ2-2	CASSRGQAGTGELFF
-	TRBV27	TRBJ1-1	CASTTGAHTEAFF
-	TRBV9	TRBJ2-3	CASSEGGAHKDTQYF
-	TRBV27	TRBJ2-1	CASSRGGLVFF
-	TRBV5-4	TRBJ1-2	CASSHPDRAKPSNYGYTF
-	TRBV7-2	TRBJ2-7	CASSPKVAFTSLYEQYF
-	TRBV7-6	TRBJ1-4	CASSLGSIEKLFF
many	TRBV7-9	TRBJ2-7	CASSFDLGTASYEQYF
many	TRBV7-2	TRBJ2-3	CASSWGTSVRTDTQYF
-	TRBV11-3	TRBJ1-6	CASSLSGHRNSPLHF
few	TRBV5-4	TRBJ2-1	CASTRGLADNEQFF
-	TRBV12-3/TRBV12-4	TRBJ2-2	CASSLTGTVTGELFF
-	TRBV28	TRBJ2-1	CASSFPHFTYNEQFF
-	TRBV6-1	TRBJ2-1	CASPTVNEQFF
many	TRBV7-6	TRBJ2-3	CASSPSGGIQSTDTQYF
few	TRBV6-2/TRBV6-3	TRBJ2-5	CASSYSINEGPRETQYF
few	TRBV6-1	TRBJ2-1	CASRLAGGLRNEQFF
-	TRBV7-9	TRBJ1-1	CVSSSTVTGTTEAFF
many	TRBV7-9	TRBJ2-2	CASSLLTGGVTGELFF
-	TRBV5-6	TRBJ1-5	CASSFGTANQPQHF
-	TRBV9	TRBJ2-3	CASSAHNREDTQYF
few	TRBV6-5	TRBJ1-1	CASSYTKNTEAFF
medium-sized	TRBV7-2	TRBJ1-6	CASTPTSGRINSPLHF
-	TRBV7-6	TRBJ2-5	CASPIGPQAGETQYF
many	TRBV12-3/TRBV12-4	TRBJ2-5	CASRSGTGGQETQYF
few	TRBV7-9	TRBJ2-7	CASSSPDRAPYEQYF
-	TRBV19	TRBJ1-5	CASSGRGRGSQPQHF
-	TRBV7-9	TRBJ1-5	CASSSTYRIEPQHF
few	TRBV20-1	TRBJ2-7	CSAIRQGLALGRQYF
few	TRBV2	TRBJ1-2	CASPKGGGLLDGYTF
few	TRBV7-9	TRBJ1-2	CASSSHFPLGTYGYTF
-	TRBV14	TRBJ2-1	CASNQDGRGGWGNEQFF
-	TRBV27	TRBJ2-3	CASSLLGRYVGTDTQYF
few	TRBV6-5	TRBJ2-4	CASSYRAGKAKNIQYF
-	TRBV7-9	TRBJ2-3	CASSSLTAGTDTQYF
-	TRBV5-1	TRBJ2-3	CASSFDSVSTDTQYF
few	TRBV6-1	TRBJ2-1	CASSVLAGGWDNEQFF
few	TRBV7-6	TRBJ1-1	CASSFRGGSEAFF
-	TRBV3-1	TRBJ2-5	CASSHERGGLETQYF
-	TRBV27	TRBJ1-5	CASQLGGYSNQPQHF
many	TRBV7-6	TRBJ2-1	CASKQLAGDYNEQFF
-	TRBV24-1	TRBJ1-5	CATSEFNQPQHF